The source of this T cell receptor (beta chain) is a study of CD8+CD57+ T cells in acquired aplastic anemia. The CDR3 spans 11 residues. The germline V gene encodes CDR1 DFQATT and CDR2 SNEGSKA (reference sequence). V dropped 4 bases and J dropped 4 bases, with 7 bases sitting between them. Profiling of TCR beta VDJ combinations and CDR3 sequences used genomic DNA as template. MiXCR, run by TCRdb on the reads, gives a single entry per CDR3 protein. In the table there are approximately 100,000 distinct CDR3 sequences, 55% to 70% of which are singletons. The patients chosen for sequencing had shown expansion of CD8+CD57+ cells (detected by flow cytometry). This clonotype was detected a few times.

Sequences were obtained from sorted CD4+, CD8+, or CD8+CD57+ T cells (not recorded which) from PBMCs. This clonotype was sampled from a human donor with aplastic anemia. The V gene is TRBV20-1, the J gene TRBJ1-1; D remains ambiguous. The DNA for the CDR3 is TGCAGTGCTAAAAAGGCCACTGAAGCTTTCTTT. It encodes CSAKKATEAFF.